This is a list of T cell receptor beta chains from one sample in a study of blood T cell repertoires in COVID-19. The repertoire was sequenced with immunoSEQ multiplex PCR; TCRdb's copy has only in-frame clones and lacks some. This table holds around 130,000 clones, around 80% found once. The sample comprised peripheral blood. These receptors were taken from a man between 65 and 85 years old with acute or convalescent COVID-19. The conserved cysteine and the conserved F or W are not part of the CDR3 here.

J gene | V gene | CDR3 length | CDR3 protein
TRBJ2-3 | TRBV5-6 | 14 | ASRRLAGPSTDTQY
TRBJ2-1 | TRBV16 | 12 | ASSPLPGYNEQF
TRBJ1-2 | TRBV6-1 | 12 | ASSEDGQGRGYT
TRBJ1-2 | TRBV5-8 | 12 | ASSKTGANYGYT
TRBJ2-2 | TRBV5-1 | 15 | ASSPGTSGVNTGELF
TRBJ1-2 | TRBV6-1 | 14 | ASSEADPGYGYGYT
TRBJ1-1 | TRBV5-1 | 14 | ASSQRQAQGNREAF
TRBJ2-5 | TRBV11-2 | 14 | ASSFGLAGVQETQY
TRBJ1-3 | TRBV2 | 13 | ASSEAWGTGNTIY
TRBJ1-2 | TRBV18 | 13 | ASSPRDIDNYGYT
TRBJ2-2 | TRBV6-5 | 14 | ASSYSWGLNTGELF
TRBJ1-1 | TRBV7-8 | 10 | ASSLRGTEAF
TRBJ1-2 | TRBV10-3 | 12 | AITGPTPYYGYT
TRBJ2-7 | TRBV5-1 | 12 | ASSRGLENHEQY
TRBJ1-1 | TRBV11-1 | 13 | ASSPLTGGRTEAF
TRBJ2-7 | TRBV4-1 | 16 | ASSQDIVGPSGLYEQY
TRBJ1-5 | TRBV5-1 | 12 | ASSLNPASQPQH
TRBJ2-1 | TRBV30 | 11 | AWTAGSGNEQF
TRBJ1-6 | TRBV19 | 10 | ASRAGNSPLH
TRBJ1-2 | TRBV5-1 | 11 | ASTRSRDYGYT
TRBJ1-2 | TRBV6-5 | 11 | ASRPNRGHGYT
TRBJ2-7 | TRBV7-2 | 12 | ASSLGAGGYEQY
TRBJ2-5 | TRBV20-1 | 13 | SASPTSGGAETQY
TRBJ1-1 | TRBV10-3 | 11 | AISEGVNTEAF
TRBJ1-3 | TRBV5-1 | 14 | ASSLAGGDLGNTIY
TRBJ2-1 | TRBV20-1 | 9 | SASLYNEQF